This TCR beta chain was recorded in a study of blood T cell repertoires in COVID-19. Across the study: COVID-19 samples collected from the United States, Italy and Spain covered acute and convalescent phases. PBMCs, B-cell-depleted T cells, or T cells were the source of the cDNA or gDNA that made up the material.

This clone occurred a few times. Original handling: Estimation of nucleated cell counts was performed using reference gene primer amplification. Repertoires were generated with immunoSEQ multiplex PCR, while TCRdb's copy carries only in-frame clones and drops some. V and J calls and clone size are given by that table; D and trimming were obtained from the DNA. This table has 150,000 to 200,000 clones, 80% to 90% appearing once. The CDR3 runs to 14 residues. Per the germline V gene, CDR1 is SNHLY and CDR2 is FYNNEI. V trimming: 8 bases; J trimming: 3 bases; junction bases outside the gene matches: 7. The TCR was taken from a woman aged 80 or older with acute or convalescent COVID-19. The rearrangement links TRBV2 to TRBJ1-5; 7 nucleotides match TRBD1. The sequenced sample was peripheral blood. For the CDR3, the DNA is TGTGCCAGCTGTCGGGACAGCCTCAATCAGCCCCAGCATTTT. Translating gives CASCRDSLNQPQHF.